Listed below are T cell receptor beta chains from one sample, sequenced in a study of cytomegalovirus exposure and HLA in healthy donors. The assay was immunoSEQ multiplex PCR, and TCRdb's table has in-frame clones only and misses some. The sample contains approximately 180,000 clones, approximately 70% of which appear only once. The material sequenced was PBMCs. The origin of the receptors is a human donor in good health. Each CDR3 is given with its conserved first and last residue. The order of the fields is D gene, J gene, V gene, CDR3 protein. A D gene is named only where the DNA matches it firmly.

D: NA
J: TRBJ1-2
V: TRBV4-3
CDR3: CASSQDRASHYGYTF

D: NA
J: TRBJ1-1
V: TRBV6-1
CDR3: CASRDPGSEAFF

D: TRBD1
J: TRBJ2-7
V: TRBV30
CDR3: CAWTPLGDSYEQYF

D: NA
J: TRBJ1-2
V: TRBV27
CDR3: CASSFTVSSLYGYTF

D: TRBD2
J: TRBJ2-3
V: TRBV4-1
CDR3: CASGRGVEDTQYF

D: NA
J: TRBJ1-1
V: TRBV19
CDR3: CASSIGRASEAFF

D: NA
J: TRBJ1-1
V: TRBV5-1
CDR3: CASSLAGGPDTEAFF

D: TRBD1
J: TRBJ2-4
V: TRBV5-1
CDR3: CASSPGQAKNIQYF

D: NA
J: TRBJ2-2
V: TRBV15
CDR3: CATSTPGLTNTGELFF

D: NA
J: TRBJ2-7
V: TRBV18
CDR3: CASSPRDSYEQYF

D: NA
J: TRBJ2-5
V: TRBV2
CDR3: CASTEVVRAGPNF

D: NA
J: TRBJ1-3
V: TRBV5-8
CDR3: CASSLERSGNTIYF

D: TRBD2
J: TRBJ2-1
V: TRBV5-1
CDR3: CASSLALGVLAGGREQFF

D: NA
J: TRBJ1-4
V: TRBV5-1
CDR3: CASSTRSGNEKLFF

D: TRBD1
J: TRBJ2-7
V: TRBV4-1
CDR3: CASSQTSQTGVYEQYF

D: NA
J: TRBJ1-2
V: TRBV11-2
CDR3: CASSLGQGGRHYGYTF

D: NA
J: TRBJ2-2
V: TRBV7-7
CDR3: CASSLDGTPTGELFF

D: TRBD2
J: TRBJ2-1
V: TRBV7-7
CDR3: CASSLELAGALIYNEQFF

D: NA
J: TRBJ2-7
V: TRBV10-1
CDR3: CASSESPLASYEQYF

D: TRBD1
J: TRBJ2-7
V: TRBV25-1
CDR3: CASSLGQGSYEQYF

D: NA
J: TRBJ1-2
V: TRBV7-9
CDR3: CASSPGYNYGYTF

D: NA
J: TRBJ2-7
V: TRBV10-1
CDR3: CASSDSEGGPYEQYF

D: NA
J: TRBJ1-2
V: TRBV11-2
CDR3: CASSLFAGYGYTF

D: NA
J: TRBJ2-3
V: TRBV4-3
CDR3: CASSQKIFGGATDTQYF

D: NA
J: TRBJ2-5
V: TRBV4-2
CDR3: CASSRYSRGAGETQYF

D: NA
J: TRBJ1-5
V: TRBV19
CDR3: CASSTGAKQPQHF

D: TRBD2
J: TRBJ2-5
V: TRBV7-8
CDR3: CASSLRLATYQETQYF

D: NA
J: TRBJ1-2
V: TRBV9
CDR3: CASSVQELGYGYTF

D: NA
J: TRBJ2-6
V: TRBV6-5
CDR3: CASSYERSGANVLTF

D: TRBD1
J: TRBJ2-1
V: TRBV5-4
CDR3: CASSLDPGTGFRNEQFF

D: NA
J: TRBJ2-1
V: TRBV2
CDR3: CASSASLGGPYNEQFF

D: NA
J: TRBJ2-7
V: TRBV6-6
CDR3: CASSYRTGVYEQYF

D: NA
J: TRBJ2-1
V: TRBV27
CDR3: CASSLMGPHSYNEQFF

D: NA
J: TRBJ1-1
V: TRBV29-1
CDR3: CSAILDSTEAFF

D: TRBD1
J: TRBJ2-7
V: TRBV15
CDR3: CATSRAGGNGYEQYF

D: NA
J: TRBJ1-5
V: TRBV10-3
CDR3: CAISDRGGNQPQHF

D: TRBD1
J: TRBJ1-6
V: TRBV25-1
CDR3: CASSEYGDRGNSPLHF

D: NA
J: TRBJ1-5
V: TRBV6-5
CDR3: CASRPQEISNQPQHF

D: NA
J: TRBJ1-3
V: TRBV6-1
CDR3: CATQGSGNTIYF

D: NA
J: TRBJ1-5
V: TRBV6-5
CDR3: CASSRDPVGDQPQHF